The T cell receptor beta chain described here comes from a study of T cell responses to AZD1222 COVID-19 vaccine. Measured with immunoSEQ multiplex PCR; TCRdb has only the in-frame clones, and not every one. The sample has more than 95,000 clones, more than 75% seen once; the top ten hold 3.5% to 4%. This specimen was peripheral blood, taken 28 days after the second AZD1222 dose. The sequence derives from an adult who received the AZD1222 COVID-19 vaccine.

CDR3 nucleotides: TGCAGTGCTAGTAGTCAGCCCCAGCATTTT. This sequence encodes CSASSQPQHF. This sequence joins TRBV20-1 and TRBJ1-5, with unresolved D. The CDR3 is 10 amino acids. The germline gives CDR1 DFQATT, CDR2 SNEGSKA (reference sequence). Trimming took 3 bases from V and 6 from J, leaving 3 bases between them.